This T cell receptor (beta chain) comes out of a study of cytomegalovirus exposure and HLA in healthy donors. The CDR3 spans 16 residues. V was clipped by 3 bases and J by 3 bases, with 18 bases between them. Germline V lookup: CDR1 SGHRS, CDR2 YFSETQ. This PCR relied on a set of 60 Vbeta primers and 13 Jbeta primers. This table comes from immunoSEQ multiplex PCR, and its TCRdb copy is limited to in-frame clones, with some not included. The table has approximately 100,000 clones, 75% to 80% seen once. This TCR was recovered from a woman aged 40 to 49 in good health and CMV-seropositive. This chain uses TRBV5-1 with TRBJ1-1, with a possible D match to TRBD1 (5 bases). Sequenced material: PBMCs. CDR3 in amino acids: CASSSTDVPGYTEAFF. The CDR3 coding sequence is TGCGCCAGCAGCTCGACAGACGTCCCAGGATACACTGAAGCTTTCTTT.